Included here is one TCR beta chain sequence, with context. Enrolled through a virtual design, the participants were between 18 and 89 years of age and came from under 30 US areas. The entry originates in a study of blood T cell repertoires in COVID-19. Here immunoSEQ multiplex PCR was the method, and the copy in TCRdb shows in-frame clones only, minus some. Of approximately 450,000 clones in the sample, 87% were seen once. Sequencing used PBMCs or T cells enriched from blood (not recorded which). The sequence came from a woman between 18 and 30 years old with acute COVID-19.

The CDR3 reads CASSDLATDTQYF. CDR3 DNA sequence: TGTGCCAGCAGTGATCTAGCCACAGATACGCAGTATTTT. This chain connects TRBV6-4 to TRBJ2-3; D is possibly TRBD2 (5 bases). The germline CDR1 and CDR2 sequences are MRHNA and SNTAGT. The V end lost 3 bases, the J end lost 2 bases, and 6 bases lay between the germline ends. The CDR3 length is 13 residues.